A selection of T cell receptor beta chains follows, all from one sample in a study of OX40 agonist ivuxolimab in advanced cancers. Sequenced by immunoSEQ multiplex PCR; TCRdb stores in-frame clones only, minus some. The sample has roughly 67,000 clones, over 70% seen once. The sequencing here drew on CD4+ or CD8+ T cells sorted from blood, taken in a trial of the OX40 agonist ivuxolimab. These receptors originate from an adult with an advanced solid tumor such as melanoma, head and neck, liver or kidney cancer. Each CDR3 is given without its conserved first and last residue.

TRBJ1-1	TRBV5-1	ASSSRTHQDRVRGTEAF
TRBJ2-1	TRBV29-1	SVVERESYNEQF
TRBJ2-7	TRBV29-1	SVAPAGGSYEQY
TRBJ2-5	TRBV28	ASSFPQSTQETQY
TRBJ2-3	TRBV5-1	ASSLWRGSSADTQY
TRBJ2-5	TRBV2	ASSEGGRTRETQY
TRBJ1-2	TRBV5-1	ASRTGEGGYT
TRBJ1-2	TRBV4-1	ASSQESEGSGGYT
TRBJ1-2	TRBV15	ATSREGLSNYGYT
TRBJ1-1	TRBV20-1	SATYGQNAF
TRBJ2-2	TRBV11-2	ASSLGSSAGNLGELF
TRBJ1-1	TRBV30	AWSVFGNEAF
TRBJ2-2	TRBV6-6	ASREQGSTGELF
TRBJ1-4	TRBV15	ATSQHRSHEKLF
TRBJ2-1	TRBV11-2	ASSLRGSYNEQF
TRBJ2-5	TRBV11-2	ASTTNREFRETQY
TRBJ1-2	TRBV5-6	ASSLFGTVIYGYT
TRBJ1-5	TRBV28	ASSFSSDNQPQH
TRBJ2-5	TRBV10-3	AISERGLETQY
TRBJ2-5	TRBV28	ASTLRGTQY
TRBJ2-1	TRBV9	ASSVEDWSSYNEQF
TRBJ2-4	TRBV28	ASRPLGVAKNIQY
TRBJ1-1	TRBV6-1	ASSETDLNTEAF
TRBJ1-2	TRBV10-3	AIRDVVGDYGYT
TRBJ2-4	TRBV21-1	ASSKEGGEGGENIQY
TRBJ2-5	TRBV18	ASSPGIARQETQY
TRBJ1-1	TRBV9	ASSVEGGQNTEAF
TRBJ1-1	TRBV28	ASSSRFGRRDTEAF
TRBJ1-1	TRBV18	ASSPAGPAGTEAF
TRBJ2-7	TRBV9	ASSVASGGSYEQY
TRBJ1-2	TRBV6-5	ASSYRRLDGYT
TRBJ2-1	TRBV11-3	ASSPRWGDEQF
TRBJ1-3	TRBV28	ASSLWDGVSWNTIY
TRBJ1-5	TRBV2	ASSEHSNQPQH
TRBJ1-3	TRBV13	ASSPDRRSSGNTIY